A selection of T cell receptor beta chains follows, all from one sample in a study of T cells in Graves' hyperthyroidism and ophthalmopathy. TCRdb re-called the multiplex PCR reads with MiXCR, one entry per CDR3 protein. The sample has fewer than 650,000 distinct CDR3 sequences, about 15% seen once. What was sequenced was blood. Receptors were obtained from a woman between 40 and 55 years old with Graves' ophthalmopathy. Both conserved end residues are part of each CDR3. A D gene is named only where the DNA matches it firmly. Where a row states a size, it is once, few, many or the class of an expanded clone; other rows omit it.

j_gene: TRBJ1-5
v_gene: TRBV28
abundance: many
d_gene: -
CDR3nt: TGTGCCAGCAGTTTGGCGGGTATACGGAATCAGCCCCAGCATTTT
CDR3aa: CASSLAGIRNQPQHF

j_gene: TRBJ2-7
v_gene: TRBV6-2/TRBV6-3
abundance: -
d_gene: TRBD1
CDR3nt: TGTGCCAGCAGCTCTCTACCAGGGGACAGGAACCACCGTTACGAGCAGTACTTC
CDR3aa: CASSSLPGDRNHRYEQYF

j_gene: TRBJ1-5
v_gene: TRBV2
abundance: few
d_gene: -
CDR3nt: TGTGCCAGCAGTGTCACAGGGTTGAATCAGCCCCAGCATTTT
CDR3aa: CASSVTGLNQPQHF

j_gene: TRBJ1-2
v_gene: TRBV28
abundance: many
d_gene: -
CDR3nt: TGTGCCAGCAGTGCAGCCCTAATTTATGGCTACACCTTC
CDR3aa: CASSAALIYGYTF

j_gene: TRBJ2-2
v_gene: TRBV3-1
abundance: -
d_gene: -
CDR3nt: TGTGCCAGCAGCCAAGATCCGGGGCGTGGTTCAACCGGGGAGCTGTTTTTT
CDR3aa: CASSQDPGRGSTGELFF

j_gene: TRBJ2-7
v_gene: TRBV7-3
abundance: many
d_gene: TRBD2
CDR3nt: TGTGCCAGCAGCTCAGCGAGCGGGAACGAGCAGTACTTC
CDR3aa: CASSSASGNEQYF

j_gene: TRBJ2-7
v_gene: TRBV27
abundance: many
d_gene: TRBD1
CDR3nt: TGTGCCAGCACCGACAGGGGCCGGACCTACGAGCAGTACTTC
CDR3aa: CASTDRGRTYEQYF

j_gene: TRBJ2-7
v_gene: TRBV5-1
abundance: many
d_gene: TRBD1
CDR3nt: TGCGCCAGCAGCTGGACTTACGGGACAGGAACCTACGAGCAGTACTTC
CDR3aa: CASSWTYGTGTYEQYF

j_gene: TRBJ1-1
v_gene: TRBV11-2
abundance: many
d_gene: -
CDR3nt: TGTGCCAGCAGCGGGGACATGAACACTGAAGCTTTCTTT
CDR3aa: CASSGDMNTEAFF

j_gene: TRBJ1-2
v_gene: TRBV30
abundance: -
d_gene: TRBD1
CDR3nt: TGTGCCTGGGGCCCCGGGACAGGGAACTACACCTTC
CDR3aa: CAWGPGTGNYTF

j_gene: TRBJ2-7
v_gene: TRBV20-1
abundance: many
d_gene: TRBD1
CDR3nt: TGCAGTGCTAGTCCCGGGACAGGGCCCTACGAGCAGTACTTC
CDR3aa: CSASPGTGPYEQYF

j_gene: TRBJ1-3
v_gene: TRBV27
abundance: many
d_gene: TRBD1
CDR3nt: TGTGCCAGCATGAGACAGGGAACTGGAAACACCATATATTTT
CDR3aa: CASMRQGTGNTIYF

j_gene: TRBJ2-7
v_gene: TRBV5-1
abundance: few
d_gene: -
CDR3nt: TGCGCCAGCAGCTTGGCTATCGGGGTTAGCTCCTACGAGCAGTACTTC
CDR3aa: CASSLAIGVSSYEQYF

j_gene: TRBJ2-5
v_gene: TRBV28
abundance: many
d_gene: -
CDR3nt: TGTGCCAGCAGTCCGACTCTTACTAGGGAAGAGACCCAGTACTTC
CDR3aa: CASSPTLTREETQYF

j_gene: TRBJ2-4
v_gene: TRBV28
abundance: -
d_gene: TRBD1
CDR3nt: TGTGCCAGCAGGCCATCCGGGACAGGGGGCGTTTGGGACATTCAGTACTTC
CDR3aa: CASRPSGTGGVWDIQYF

j_gene: TRBJ2-7
v_gene: TRBV29-1
abundance: -
d_gene: TRBD1
CDR3nt: TGCAGCGTAGAACGGACAGGGCGCGAGCAGTACTTC
CDR3aa: CSVERTGREQYF

j_gene: TRBJ2-7
v_gene: TRBV29-1
abundance: many
d_gene: TRBD1
CDR3nt: TGCAGCGTTCTACAGGGGAACTCCTACGAGCAGTACTTC
CDR3aa: CSVLQGNSYEQYF

j_gene: TRBJ2-7
v_gene: TRBV12-3/TRBV12-4
abundance: many
d_gene: -
CDR3nt: TGTGCCAGCAGTTTTGGGGAGCGCTCCTACGAGCAGTACTTC
CDR3aa: CASSFGERSYEQYF